Listed below are T cell receptor beta chains from one sample, sequenced in a study of T cell responses to AZD1222 COVID-19 vaccine. Repertoires were generated with immunoSEQ multiplex PCR, while TCRdb's copy carries only in-frame clones and drops some. Of about 150,000 clones listed, 90% are singletons. Material: peripheral blood, obtained on day 0 of AZD1222 vaccination. The receptors originated from an adult in good health. CDR3s leave out the opening cysteine and the closing phenylalanine or tryptophan. A D gene is named only where the DNA matches it firmly. The size of a clone is reported for some rows only, either as once, few or many, or as a class for expanded clones.

v_call: TRBV14; j_call: TRBJ2-2; d_call: NA; clone_size: NA; cdr3_aa: ASSQVNSIGELF
v_call: TRBV11-2; j_call: TRBJ2-1; d_call: TRBD1; clone_size: NA; cdr3_aa: ASNAQGISNEQF
v_call: TRBV7-9; j_call: TRBJ1-6; d_call: TRBD1; clone_size: NA; cdr3_aa: ASSQDRGNSPLH
v_call: TRBV28; j_call: TRBJ1-3; d_call: TRBD1; clone_size: NA; cdr3_aa: ASSSRTGKVNTIY
v_call: TRBV19; j_call: TRBJ2-2; d_call: NA; clone_size: NA; cdr3_aa: ASSRGQQTGELF
v_call: TRBV12-3/TRBV12-4; j_call: TRBJ2-3; d_call: NA; clone_size: NA; cdr3_aa: ASSSWVNTQY
v_call: TRBV27; j_call: TRBJ2-6; d_call: NA; clone_size: once; cdr3_aa: ASSPLDQILSGANVLT
v_call: TRBV10-3; j_call: TRBJ2-1; d_call: NA; clone_size: NA; cdr3_aa: AIRGAYNEQF
v_call: TRBV15; j_call: TRBJ2-1; d_call: NA; clone_size: NA; cdr3_aa: ATSSELVREQF
v_call: TRBV4-3; j_call: TRBJ2-7; d_call: TRBD2; clone_size: once; cdr3_aa: ASSQTSGAYEQY
v_call: TRBV28; j_call: TRBJ2-1; d_call: TRBD2; clone_size: once; cdr3_aa: ASSSREPGLAVYNEQF
v_call: TRBV4-2; j_call: TRBJ1-1; d_call: NA; clone_size: NA; cdr3_aa: ASSQVASRGSTEAF
v_call: TRBV28; j_call: TRBJ1-2; d_call: NA; clone_size: NA; cdr3_aa: ASSPPGVTFYGYT